The rows below give T cell receptor beta chains drawn from one sample of a study of blood T cell repertoires in COVID-19. Only in-frame clones appear in the TCRdb table, and some are missing; sequencing was by immunoSEQ multiplex PCR. The data hold approximately 160,000 clones, with around nine tenths observed a single time. Sequenced input: peripheral blood. These receptors were collected from a man aged 60 to 69 with active or convalescent COVID-19. Each CDR3 is given with its conserved first and last residue.

j_call: TRBJ2-2; v_call: TRBV10-3; cdr3_aa: CAISAASGRIVTGELFF
j_call: TRBJ2-2; v_call: TRBV4-2; cdr3_aa: CASSQGFDRVVTGELFF
j_call: TRBJ1-4; v_call: TRBV5-1; cdr3_aa: CASSLDRGSIRNEKLFF
j_call: TRBJ1-2; v_call: TRBV7-8; cdr3_aa: CASSLRFGRTFDGYTF
j_call: TRBJ2-2; v_call: TRBV2; cdr3_aa: CASSGTGVTGELFF
j_call: TRBJ2-7; v_call: TRBV19; cdr3_aa: CASSIDLRGPYEQYF
j_call: TRBJ1-2; v_call: TRBV6-5; cdr3_aa: CASSYSQTGVSYGYTF
j_call: TRBJ2-1; v_call: TRBV12-3/TRBV12-4; cdr3_aa: CASRTGIMRKFF
j_call: TRBJ1-2; v_call: TRBV9; cdr3_aa: CASSVVSNANYGYTF
j_call: TRBJ1-3; v_call: TRBV9; cdr3_aa: CASSVGGGAVGNTIYF
j_call: TRBJ1-1; v_call: TRBV18; cdr3_aa: CASSPAGTEAFF
j_call: TRBJ2-7; v_call: TRBV6-5; cdr3_aa: CASSYSGQGQSYEQYF
j_call: TRBJ1-3; v_call: TRBV19; cdr3_aa: CASSIRNYRTEASGNTIYF
j_call: TRBJ1-1; v_call: TRBV6-5; cdr3_aa: CASSRSGTGDLEAFF
j_call: TRBJ2-7; v_call: TRBV7-9; cdr3_aa: CASSLQAGGPEQYF
j_call: TRBJ1-4; v_call: TRBV30; cdr3_aa: CAWTRQPNEKLFF
j_call: TRBJ2-6; v_call: TRBV18; cdr3_aa: CASSPRLAGLAGANVLTF
j_call: TRBJ2-1; v_call: TRBV5-1; cdr3_aa: CASSRRQGGYNEQFF
j_call: TRBJ1-5; v_call: TRBV2; cdr3_aa: CASSTSTDFGQPQHF
j_call: TRBJ2-2; v_call: TRBV11-3; cdr3_aa: CASSSGQGPTGELFF
j_call: TRBJ2-3; v_call: TRBV6-5; cdr3_aa: CASSSGGAIFADTQYF
j_call: TRBJ1-4; v_call: TRBV6-4; cdr3_aa: CASSATGGPNEKLFF
j_call: TRBJ1-2; v_call: TRBV29-1; cdr3_aa: CSVDRVRVGLGYTF
j_call: TRBJ1-2; v_call: TRBV5-5; cdr3_aa: CASSLQVFDGYTF
j_call: TRBJ2-7; v_call: TRBV3-1/TRBV3-2; cdr3_aa: CASSPRLAGYEQYF
j_call: TRBJ2-1; v_call: TRBV18; cdr3_aa: CASSATSGSNNEQFF
j_call: TRBJ1-5; v_call: TRBV19; cdr3_aa: CASSSPDRGHQPQHF
j_call: TRBJ1-5; v_call: TRBV19; cdr3_aa: CASSFLRGEPQHF
j_call: TRBJ2-5; v_call: TRBV18; cdr3_aa: CASSRTGERQETQYF
j_call: TRBJ1-5; v_call: TRBV6-5; cdr3_aa: CASTPGTVSNQPQHF
j_call: TRBJ2-7; v_call: TRBV11-2; cdr3_aa: CASSPPGGLYEQYF
j_call: TRBJ1-1; v_call: TRBV19; cdr3_aa: CASSSRQGVETEAFF
j_call: TRBJ1-6; v_call: TRBV5-8; cdr3_aa: CASSLRTGLNSPLHF
j_call: TRBJ2-7; v_call: TRBV29-1; cdr3_aa: CSVGTGMNEQYF
j_call: TRBJ1-5; v_call: TRBV27; cdr3_aa: CASSLTGTDRSNQPQHF
j_call: TRBJ2-5; v_call: TRBV19; cdr3_aa: CASSSQHGKGTQYF
j_call: TRBJ2-1; v_call: TRBV12-3/TRBV12-4; cdr3_aa: CASSFIRGEQFF
j_call: TRBJ2-7; v_call: TRBV6-5; cdr3_aa: CASTGAGAGGYEQYF
j_call: TRBJ1-1; v_call: TRBV9; cdr3_aa: CASSTRPGQGVGWGMNTEAFF
j_call: TRBJ2-7; v_call: TRBV27; cdr3_aa: CASSPNRVYEQYF
j_call: TRBJ1-2; v_call: TRBV28; cdr3_aa: CASSLQGPPYGYTF